Sequencing of this TCR beta chain was carried out in a study of beta chain features in type 1 diabetes. V shed 1 base and J shed 4 bases, with 11 bases lying between them. This CDR3 region has 14 residues. The germline gives CDR1 MGHRA, CDR2 YSYEKL. This clone was counted a few times. Its target is not known. Study-wide results and caveats: Moderate yet significant TCRB CDR3 shortening was seen in Type 1 diabetes patients in all four CD4+ subsets.

The investigators reverse transcribed all of the isolated RNA, so they sequenced expressed TCRB transcripts. Clones were sequenced by immunoSEQ multiplex PCR, and TCRdb holds only the in-frame ones, with some missing. Of a few hundred thousand clones listed, 14% were seen once; the top ten hold approximately 0.018%. The chain combines TRBV4-1 with TRBJ2-7, with a tentative D call TRBD1 (6 bases). The sequencing sample was made of naive CD4+ T cells from blood. The clonotype was recovered from a man younger than 40 with type 1 diabetes. The DNA of the CDR3 is TGCGCCAGCAGCCAAGGGACAGCAAATTACGAGCAGTACTTC. Amino acids: CASSQGTANYEQYF.